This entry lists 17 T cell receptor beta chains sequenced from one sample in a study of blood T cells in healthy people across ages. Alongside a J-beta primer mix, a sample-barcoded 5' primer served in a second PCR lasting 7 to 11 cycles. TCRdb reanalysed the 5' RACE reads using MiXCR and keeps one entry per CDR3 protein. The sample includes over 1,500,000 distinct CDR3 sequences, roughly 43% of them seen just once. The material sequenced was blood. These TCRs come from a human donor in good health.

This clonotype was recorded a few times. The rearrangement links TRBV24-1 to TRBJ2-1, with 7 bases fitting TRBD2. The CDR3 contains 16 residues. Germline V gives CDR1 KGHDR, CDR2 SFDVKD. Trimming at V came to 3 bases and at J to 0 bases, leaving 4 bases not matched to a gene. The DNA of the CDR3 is TGTGCCACCAGTGATACTGGGGGGGTCTCCTACAATGAGCAGTTCTTC. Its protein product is CATSDTGGVSYNEQFF.

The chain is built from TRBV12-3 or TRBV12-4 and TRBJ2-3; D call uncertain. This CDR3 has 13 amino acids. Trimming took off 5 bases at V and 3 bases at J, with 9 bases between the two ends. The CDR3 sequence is CASSIQQTDTQYF. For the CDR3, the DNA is TGTGCCAGCAGTATTCAGCAGACAGATACGCAGTATTTT.

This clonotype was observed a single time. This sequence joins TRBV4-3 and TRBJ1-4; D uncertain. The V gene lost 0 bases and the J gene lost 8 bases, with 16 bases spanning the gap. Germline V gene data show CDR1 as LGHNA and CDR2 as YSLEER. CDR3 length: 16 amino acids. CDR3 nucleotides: TGCGCCAGCAGCCAAGAAATACGACGAGGTGTGGAAAAACTGTTTTTT. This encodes CASSQEIRRGVEKLFF.

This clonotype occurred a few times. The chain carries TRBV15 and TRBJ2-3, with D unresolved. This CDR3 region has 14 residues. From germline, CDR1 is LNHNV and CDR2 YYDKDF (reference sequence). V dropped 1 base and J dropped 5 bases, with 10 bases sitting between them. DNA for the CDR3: TGTGCCACCAGCAGAGTTGCATTTGGAGATACGCAGTATTTT. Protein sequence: CATSRVAFGDTQYF.

DNA of the CDR3: TGTGCCAGCACCCGGCGGCGCGCCGGACCTAATGAAAAACTGTTTTTT. It yields the protein CASTRRRAGPNEKLFF. The chain links TRBV12-3 or TRBV12-4 to TRBJ1-4, with D uncertain. CDR3 length: 16 amino acids. V lost 7 bases, J lost 3 bases, and 18 bases lay in between.

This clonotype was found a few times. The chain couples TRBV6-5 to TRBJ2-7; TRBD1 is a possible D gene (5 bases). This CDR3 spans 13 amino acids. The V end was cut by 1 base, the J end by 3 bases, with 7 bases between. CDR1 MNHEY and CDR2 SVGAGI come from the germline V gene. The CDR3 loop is CASSYWQGYEQYF. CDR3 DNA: TGTGCCAGCAGTTACTGGCAGGGCTACGAGCAGTACTTC.

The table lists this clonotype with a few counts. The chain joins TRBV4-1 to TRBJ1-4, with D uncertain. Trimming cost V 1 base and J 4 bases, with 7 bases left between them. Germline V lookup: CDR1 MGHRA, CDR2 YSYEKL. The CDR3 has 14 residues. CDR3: CASSQAEINEKLFF. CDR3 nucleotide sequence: TGCGCCAGCAGCCAAGCGGAGATTAATGAAAAACTGTTTTTT.

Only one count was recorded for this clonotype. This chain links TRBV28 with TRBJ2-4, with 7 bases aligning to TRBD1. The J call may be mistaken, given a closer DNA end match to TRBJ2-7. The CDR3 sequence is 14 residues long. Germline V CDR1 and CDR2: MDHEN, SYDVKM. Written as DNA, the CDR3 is TGTGCCAGCATCCCCGGGACAGCGACTTACGAGCAGTACTTC. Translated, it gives CASIPGTATYEQYF.

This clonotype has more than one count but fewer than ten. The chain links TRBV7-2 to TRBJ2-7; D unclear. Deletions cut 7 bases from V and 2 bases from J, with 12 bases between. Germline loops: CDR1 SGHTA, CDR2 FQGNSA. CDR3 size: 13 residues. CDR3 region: CASTPNGAYEQYF. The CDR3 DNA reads TGTGCCAGCACCCCTAACGGAGCCTACGAGCAGTACTTC.

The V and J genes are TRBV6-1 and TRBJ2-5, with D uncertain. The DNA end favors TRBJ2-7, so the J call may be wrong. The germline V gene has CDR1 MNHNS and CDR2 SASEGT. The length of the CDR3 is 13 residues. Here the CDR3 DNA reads TGTGCCAGCAGTGTCTACGGATCATACGAGCAGTACTTC. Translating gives CASSVYGSYEQYF.

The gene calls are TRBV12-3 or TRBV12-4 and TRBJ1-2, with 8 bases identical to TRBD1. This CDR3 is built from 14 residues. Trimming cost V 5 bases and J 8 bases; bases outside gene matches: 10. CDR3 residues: CASSRPRGRGGYTF. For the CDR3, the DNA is TGTGCCAGCAGTCGACCCAGGGGGCGCGGAGGCTACACCTTC.

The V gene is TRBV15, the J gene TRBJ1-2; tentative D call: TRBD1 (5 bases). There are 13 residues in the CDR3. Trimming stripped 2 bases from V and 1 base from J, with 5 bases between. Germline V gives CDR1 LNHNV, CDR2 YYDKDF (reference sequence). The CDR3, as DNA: TGTGCCACCAGCAGACAGGGTAACTATGGCTACACCTTC. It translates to CATSRQGNYGYTF.

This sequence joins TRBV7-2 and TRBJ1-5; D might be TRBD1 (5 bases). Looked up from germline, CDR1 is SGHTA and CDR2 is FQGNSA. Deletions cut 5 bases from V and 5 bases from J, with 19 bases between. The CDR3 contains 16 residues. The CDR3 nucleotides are TGTGCCAGCAGCCTCCTGGCGGGGGTAGCTGATCAGCCCCAGCATTTT. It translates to CASSLLAGVADQPQHF.

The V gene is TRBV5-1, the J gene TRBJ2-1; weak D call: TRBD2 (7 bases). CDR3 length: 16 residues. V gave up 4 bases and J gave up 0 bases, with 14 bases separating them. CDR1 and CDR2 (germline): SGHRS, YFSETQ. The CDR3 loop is CASSALRGGSYNEQFF. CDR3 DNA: TGCGCCAGCAGCGCACTGAGGGGGGGCTCCTACAATGAGCAGTTCTTC.

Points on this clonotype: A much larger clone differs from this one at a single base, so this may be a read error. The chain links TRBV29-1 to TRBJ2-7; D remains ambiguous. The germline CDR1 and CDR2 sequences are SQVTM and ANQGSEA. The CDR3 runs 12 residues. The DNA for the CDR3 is TGCGGCGTAAAATACCAATCCTACGAGCAGTACTTC. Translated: CGVKYQSYEQYF.

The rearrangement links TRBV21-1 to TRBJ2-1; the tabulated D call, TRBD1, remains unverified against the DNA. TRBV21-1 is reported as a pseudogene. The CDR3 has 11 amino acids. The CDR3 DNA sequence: TGTGCCAGCAACGAGGGGTATGAGCAGTTCTTC. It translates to CASNEGYEQFF.

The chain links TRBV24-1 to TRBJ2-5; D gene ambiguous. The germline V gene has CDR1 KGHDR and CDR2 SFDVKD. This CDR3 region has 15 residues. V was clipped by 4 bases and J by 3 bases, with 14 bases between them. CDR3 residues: CATSDSIRPEETQYF. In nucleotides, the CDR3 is TGTGCCACCAGTGACTCGATACGTCCGGAAGAGACCCAGTACTTC.